One sample yielded the 27 T cell receptor beta chains listed below, sequenced in a study of blood T cell repertoires in COVID-19. Assay: immunoSEQ multiplex PCR; the TCRdb copy retains only in-frame clones and omits some. The sample lists approximately 530,000 clones, roughly 91% seen once, with under 8.5% in the top ten. Sequencing was done on a sample of peripheral blood. Receptors were obtained from a woman aged 50 to 60 with COVID-19, enrolled during active disease.

This clone was seen once. The rearrangement uses TRBV30 and TRBJ2-7, with 8 bases that match TRBD2. Germline V lookup: CDR1 GTSNPN, CDR2 SVGIG (reference sequence). The V segment lost 3 bases and the J segment 6 bases; nucleotides outside the gene matches: 1. This CDR3 spans 11 amino acids. As DNA, the CDR3 is TGTGCCTGGAGCGCGGGGGGCGAGCAGTACTTC. It specifies CAWSAGGEQYF.

J is TRBJ2-1 and V is TRBV18; 11 positions agree with TRBD2. V dropped 3 bases and J dropped 4; count of bases not matched to a gene: 8. The V gene's germline CDR1 is KGHSH and CDR2 LQKENI. This CDR3 has 17 residues. This chain's CDR3 is CASSPLSGGASYNEQFF. CDR3 nucleotide sequence: TGTGCCAGCTCACCCCTTAGCGGGGGGGCGTCTTACAATGAGCAGTTCTTC.

The chain is built from TRBV5-4 and TRBJ1-1; possible D gene TRBD1, 6 bases. Germline loops: CDR1 SGHNT, CDR2 YYREEE (reference sequence). Trimming left V 4 bases short and J 6 bases short, with 22 bases between. The length of the CDR3 is 16 residues. CDR3 nucleotides: TGTGCCAGCAGCGTTGCACCCAGGGGAGGGTTGCCTGAAGCTTTCTTT. Protein product: CASSVAPRGGLPEAFF.

With respect to this clone: The sample holds other DNA sequences that translate to the same CDR3. This chain uses TRBV19 with TRBJ1-4; 8 bases match TRBD1. The CDR3 covers 13 residues. J lost 8 bases, V lost 5 bases, and 4 bases had no gene match. Germline V gives CDR1 LNHDA, CDR2 SQIVND (reference sequence). The CDR3 region is CASSGQGGEKLFF. For the CDR3, the DNA is TGTGCCAGTAGTGGACAGGGAGGCGAAAAACTGTTTTTT.

This sequence joins TRBV18 and TRBJ1-1; the match to TRBD1 covers 7 bases. With 4 bases clipped from V and 11 bases from J, the junction kept 13 bases outside the gene matches. Germline lookup yields CDR1 KGHSH and CDR2 LQKENI. The CDR3 has 14 amino acids. The CDR3 nucleotides read TGTGCCAGCTCACAACACCAGGGGGTCCTCCGGGCTTTCTTT. Translation: CASSQHQGVLRAFF.

The chain uses TRBV6-4 and TRBJ1-5, with 8 bases matching TRBD1. The germline gives CDR1 MRHNA, CDR2 SNTAGT. CDR3 length equals 13 residues. J was trimmed by 7 bases and V by 6 bases; bases with no gene match: 5. The chain's CDR3 is CASSQGAGQPQHF. In nucleotides, the CDR3 is TGTGCCAGCAGCCAGGGGGCTGGCCAGCCCCAGCATTTT.

The CDR3: CASSQDSVFTGELFF. For the CDR3, the DNA is TGCGCCAGCAGCCAAGATTCAGTTTTTACCGGGGAGCTGTTTTTT. The V and J genes are TRBV4-1 and TRBJ2-2, with unresolved D. Trimming took off 0 bases at V and 5 bases at J, with 10 bases between the two ends. Germline V lookup: CDR1 MGHRA, CDR2 YSYEKL. The CDR3 runs to 15 residues.

V gene TRBV11-2 combines with J gene TRBJ1-2; 9 nucleotides align to TRBD1. The CDR3 runs to 15 residues. The V gene's germline CDR1 is SGHAT and CDR2 FQNNGV. V dropped 5 bases and J dropped 0; count of bases not matched to a gene: 4. Here the CDR3 DNA reads TGTGCCAGCAGCCCCACAGGGGGCCCTAACTATGGCTACACCTTC. Translating it yields CASSPTGGPNYGYTF.

Details on this clone: The sample contains more than one DNA sequence encoding this CDR3. This chain uses TRBV3-1 (or the pseudogene TRBV3-2) with TRBJ1-2, with a possible D match to TRBD1 (5 bases). V lost 1 base and J 0 bases, leaving 9 bases between the germline ends. Germline values: CDR1 LGHDT, CDR2 YNNKEL (reference sequence). The CDR3 loop spans 15 amino acids. The CDR3 here is CASSQGGGANYGYTF. For the CDR3, the DNA is TGTGCCAGCAGCCAAGGGGGCGGAGCTAACTATGGCTACACCTTC.

Regarding this clone: Its ends do not fully match the called genes, so a read error is possible. The rearrangement joins TRBV11-2 to TRBJ1-1; D is unclear. The CDR3 totals 11 residues. Per germline, CDR1 SGHAT and CDR2 FQNNGV. This chain's CDR3 is CASSLGTRVSF. The CDR3 nucleotides are TGTGCCAGCAGCTTAGGAACCCGAGTGTCTTTT.

V and J are TRBV6-5 and TRBJ2-5; 11 nucleotides match TRBD2. The CDR3 consists of 16 residues. With V trimmed by 4 bases and J by 1 base, 5 bases remained unmatched. Germline loops: CDR1 MNHEY, CDR2 SVGAGI. The chain's CDR3 is CASSSRGTSGQETQYF. The CDR3 coding sequence is TGTGCCAGCAGTTCCCGAGGGACTAGCGGCCAAGAGACCCAGTACTTC.

V is TRBV2 and J is TRBJ1-2; D is ambiguous. Per germline, CDR1 SNHLY and CDR2 FYNNEI. V gave up 3 bases and J gave up 4 bases, with 9 bases separating them. This CDR3 spans 13 amino acids. Here the CDR3 reads CASSDSRGYGYTF. The DNA of the CDR3 is TGTGCCAGCAGTGATAGTCGAGGCTATGGCTACACCTTC.

V and J are TRBV4-2 and TRBJ2-7; tentatively, D is TRBD1 (5 bases). The ends were cut back, 0 bases at V and 4 bases at J, with 10 bases in the middle. Germline V lookup: CDR1 LGHNA, CDR2 YNFKEQ. This CDR3 has 14 amino acids. CDR3 sequence (DNA): TGTGCCAGCAGCCAAGATAGGGGCCCATACGAGCAGTACTTC. It yields the protein CASSQDRGPYEQYF.

The V call is TRBV19, the J call TRBJ2-6; maybe TRBD1 (5 bases). This CDR3 has 15 amino acids. The V and J ends lost 7 bases and 0 bases respectively, with 10 bases between them. Germline-derived CDR1 and CDR2 are LNHDA and SQIVND (reference sequence). Here the CDR3 reads CASTPTASGANVLTF. CDR3 nucleotides: TGTGCCAGTACCCCGACAGCCTCTGGGGCCAACGTCCTGACTTTC.

The V gene is TRBV30, the J gene TRBJ2-7; D is uncertain. Germline V gives CDR1 GTSNPN, CDR2 SVGIG (reference sequence). V lost 0 bases and J 0 bases, leaving 12 bases between the germline ends. The CDR3 sequence is 15 residues long. For the CDR3, the DNA is TGTGCCTGGAGTGTCAGTGCGGCAAGCTCCTACGAGCAGTACTTC. Its translation: CAWSVSAASSYEQYF. The full variable domain, rest sourced from reference TRBV30 and TRBJ2-7, is SQTIHQWPATLVQPVGSPLSLECTVEGTSNPNLYWYRQAAGRGLQLLFYSVGIGQISSEVPQNLSASRPQDRQFILSSKKLLLSDSGFYLCAWSVSAASSYEQYFGPGTRLTVT.

The CDR3 protein is CASSLGLVSRGYTF. The CDR3 region has the DNA TGTGCCAGCAGCTTGGGCCTCGTGAGTCGCGGCTACACCTTC. The chain couples TRBV5-6 to TRBJ1-2; D uncertain. This CDR3 region has 14 residues. Looked up from germline, CDR1 is SGHDT and CDR2 is YYEEEE. V lost 0 bases to trimming and J lost 8 bases, with 14 bases between them.

The rearrangement joins TRBV11-2 to TRBJ1-2; D ambiguous. Germline V gene lookup returns CDR1 SGHAT and CDR2 FQNNGV. The CDR3 extends over 13 amino acids. Trimming left V 4 bases short and J 1 base short, with 7 bases between. CDR3 nucleotide sequence: TGTGCCAGCAGCTCTAACAGTAACTATGGCTACACCTTC. Translating it yields CASSSNSNYGYTF.

The genes are TRBV6-2 or TRBV6-3 and TRBJ2-3; weak D call: TRBD1 (5 bases). Germline V gene lookup returns CDR1 MNHEY and CDR2 SVGEGT. The CDR3 runs 13 residues. V dropped 0 bases and J dropped 7 bases, with 8 bases sitting between them. As DNA, the CDR3 is TGTGCCAGCAGTTACTCGACAGAGAATACGCAGTATTTT. Protein sequence: CASSYSTENTQYF.

This chain links TRBV7-3 with TRBJ2-3, with TRBD2 as a possible D gene (6 bases). Per germline, CDR1 SGHTA and CDR2 FQGTGA. The CDR3 consists of 14 residues. With 5 bases removed from V and 2 bases from J, the gap between germline ends came to 11 bases. This CDR3 reads CASSGGIDTDTQYF. The CDR3 bases are TGTGCCAGCAGCGGAGGGATTGACACAGATACGCAGTATTTT.

This chain joins TRBV5-6 and TRBJ1-5; 7 positions match TRBD1. CDR3 size: 15 residues. CDR1 is SGHDT, CDR2 YYEEEE, per germline. Trimming cost V 4 bases and J 3 bases; bases outside gene matches: 7. The CDR3 bases are TGTGCCAGCAGCCCCGGGACAGCTTTCAATCAGCCCCAGCATTTT. Protein product: CASSPGTAFNQPQHF.

V is TRBV6-1 and J is TRBJ2-7; 11 bases align to TRBD2. CDR1 is MNHNS and CDR2 is SASEGT in the germline V gene. CDR3 size: 16 residues. Trimming took 2 bases from V and 4 from J; bases not matched to a gene: 7. In DNA, the CDR3 is TGTGCCAGCAGTGAATTTAGCGGGGGGGCCTTTTACGAGCAGTACTTC. Translated, it gives CASSEFSGGAFYEQYF.

CDR3 nucleotide sequence: TGTGCCAGTAGTATAGATCGATCGGCAGATACGCAGTATTTT. Amino acid sequence: CASSIDRSADTQYF. This chain joins TRBV19 and TRBJ2-3; D gene uncertain. CDR3 length equals 14 residues. Trimming cost V 0 bases and J 4 bases, with 8 bases left between them. CDR1 LNHDA and CDR2 SQIVND come from the germline V gene (reference sequence). Drawing the rest from reference TRBV19 and TRBJ2-3, the complete variable domain is DGGITQSPKYLFRKEGQNVTLSCEQNLNHDAMYWYRQDPGQGLRLIYYSQIVNDFQKGDIAEGYSVSREKKESFPLTVTSAQKNPTAFYLCASSIDRSADTQYFGPGTRLTVL.

The chain joins TRBV11-2 to TRBJ2-5; the D is unclear. This CDR3 has 15 amino acids. Looked up from germline, CDR1 is SGHAT and CDR2 is FQNNGV. The V end lost 5 bases, the J end lost 0 bases, and 13 bases lay between the germline ends. CDR3 amino acids: CASSQLRWYQETQYF. The CDR3 coding sequence is TGTGCCAGCAGCCAACTCCGATGGTACCAAGAGACCCAGTACTTC.

The V and J genes are TRBV28 and TRBJ1-5; D remains unclear. This CDR3 spans 11 amino acids. Looked up from germline, CDR1 is MDHEN and CDR2 is SYDVKM. Trimming stripped 6 bases from V and 5 bases from J, with 5 bases between. CDR3 sequence: CASSLDQPQHF. The DNA for the CDR3 is TGTGCCAGCAGCCTTGATCAGCCCCAGCATTTT.

The CDR3 DNA sequence: TGTGCCAGCAGCTTAGGTACAGGTGCCCCCACTGAAGCTTTCTTT. Translated: CASSLGTGAPTEAFF. This chain connects TRBV11-2 to TRBJ1-1, with D maybe TRBD1 (5 bases). V dropped 1 base and J dropped 4 bases, with 13 bases sitting between them. This CDR3 region has 15 residues. CDR1 and CDR2 from the germline V gene are SGHAT and FQNNGV.

The chain uses TRBV18 and TRBJ1-1; D might be TRBD1 (5 bases). V was cut by 2 bases and J by 1 base, with 11 bases left in between. CDR1 and CDR2 (germline): KGHSH, LQKENI. This CDR3 region has 15 residues. As DNA, the CDR3 is TGTGCCAGCTCACCAGTCGGACAAACGAACACTGAAGCTTTCTTT. It is translated as CASSPVGQTNTEAFF.

CDR3: CASSDRQGNSPLHF. CDR3 sequence (DNA): TGTGCCAGCAGTGATAGGCAGGGGAACTCACCCCTCCACTTT. The V call is TRBV2, the J call TRBJ1-6, with D perhaps TRBD1 (6 bases). V was cut by 3 bases and J by 10 bases, with 13 bases left in between. The CDR3 extends over 14 amino acids. From germline, CDR1 is SNHLY and CDR2 FYNNEI.